Listed below are T cell receptor beta chains from one sample, sequenced in a study of T-cell reconstitution after alpha-beta-depleted transplantation in children. TCRdb fed the PCR reads into MiXCR, producing one record per CDR3 protein. The table lists some 600,000 distinct CDR3 sequences, roughly 13% of them singletons. This sample comprised PBMCs, mostly from graft donor cells, obtained 360 days after TCRalphabeta/CD19-depleted stem cell transplant. These receptors were taken from a male patient younger than 18 who had a stem cell transplant for acute myeloid leukemia, so the T cells may come from the graft donor. CDR3s include the opening cysteine and the closing phenylalanine or tryptophan. D genes are given only for firm matches. Some rows mark clone size as missing; the rest say once, few, many or name a class of expanded clone.

size	V	length	J	D	DNA	CDR3
-	TRBV7-2	12	TRBJ2-3	-	TGTGCCAGCAGCTGGAAATATCGTACGCAGTATTTT	CASSWKYRTQYF
-	TRBV25-1	14	TRBJ2-7	TRBD2	TGTGCCAGCACGACTAGCGGGTGGTCGGACGAGCAGTACTTC	CASTTSGWSDEQYF
many	TRBV29-1	12	TRBJ2-3	-	TGCAGCGTTGGGGCTGGCACAGATACGCAGTATTTT	CSVGAGTDTQYF
-	TRBV14	19	TRBJ1-4	-	TGTGCCAGCAGCCAAGATCACCGGACAAGGAGGGGAACTAATGAAAAACTGTTTTTT	CASSQDHRTRRGTNEKLFF
-	TRBV15	15	TRBJ1-2	-	TGTGCCACCAGCAGAGATCAGGGCGGAGGAGGAGGCTACACCTTC	CATSRDQGGGGGYTF
many	TRBV28	15	TRBJ2-5	TRBD2	TGTGCCAGCAGCGGGTCCGGGACTAGTGAAGAGACCCAGTACTTC	CASSGSGTSEETQYF
-	TRBV20-1	16	TRBJ2-1	TRBD2	TGCAGTGCTTGGGGAGGAGGGACTAGCGGGAGGGATGAGCAGTTCTTC	CSAWGGGTSGRDEQFF
few	TRBV28	17	TRBJ1-1	TRBD1	TGTGCCAGCAGTTTAACCCGAACCCCGACAGGGGACACTGAAGCTTTCTTT	CASSLTRTPTGDTEAFF
few	TRBV4-3	14	TRBJ2-7	-	TGCGCCAGCAGCCAAGGCAGGGCTAACTACGAGCAGTACTTC	CASSQGRANYEQYF
many	TRBV12-3/TRBV12-4	12	TRBJ2-7	TRBD1	TGTGCCAGCAGTTCCCGGGACAGGCTCCAGTACTTC	CASSSRDRLQYF
few	TRBV20-1	9	TRBJ2-1	-	TGCAGTGCGAGGCCTATAGGTTTCTTC	CSARPIGFF
-	TRBV2	16	TRBJ2-2	-	TGTGTAACAGCGGGTGTGAACGAGCCTAACACCGGGGAGCTGTTTTTT	CVTAGVNEPNTGELFF
-	TRBV7-2	15	TRBJ2-5	-	TGTGCCAGTAATCCCAGGTCCGGGGGCCAAGAGACCCAGTACTTC	CASNPRSGGQETQYF
once	TRBV4-2	17	TRBJ2-7	-	TGTGCCAGCAGCCAAGAGAGGGCCGGGGGAGCAGGCGACGAGCAGTACTTC	CASSQERAGGAGDEQYF
many	TRBV28	15	TRBJ2-1	-	TGTGCCAGCAGTTTAGGGGGACTTTCGGACAATGAGCAGTTCTTC	CASSLGGLSDNEQFF
-	TRBV5-1	18	TRBJ2-2	-	TGCGCCAGCAGCCGATGGGGACTGAGGATATCGAACACCGGGGAGCTGTTTTTT	CASSRWGLRISNTGELFF
many	TRBV7-3	18	TRBJ2-3	TRBD2	TGTGCCAGCAGCCCAAAGGATTCCCTAGCGGTAACCACAGATACGCAGTATTTT	CASSPKDSLAVTTDTQYF
-	TRBV15	17	TRBJ2-7	TRBD1	TGTGCCACCAGCCCGGGGGGCCGGGGGACAGGGAGCCACGAGCAGTACTTC	CATSPGGRGTGSHEQYF
few	TRBV28	17	TRBJ1-5	TRBD1	TGTGCCAGCAGCTCCGGGACAGGGGGTTCCAGCAATCAGCCCCAGCATTTT	CASSSGTGGSSNQPQHF
-	TRBV29-1	14	TRBJ2-4	-	TGCAGCGTTGAAGAAGGGGGGACACGAAACATTCAGTACTTC	CSVEEGGTRNIQYF
-	TRBV20-1	14	TRBJ2-5	-	TGCAGTGCTAGTCTCTCGGGGCTCCAAGAGACCCAGTACTTC	CSASLSGLQETQYF
-	TRBV12-3/TRBV12-4	15	TRBJ2-4	-	TGTGCCAGCAGCCCCCGTATGGTTGCCAAAAACATTCAGTACTTC	CASSPRMVAKNIQYF
-	TRBV9	16	TRBJ2-3	TRBD2	TGTGCCAGCAGCGCGAGTAGCGGGAGGGCCGCAGATACGCAGTATTTT	CASSASSGRAADTQYF
-	TRBV6-4	18	TRBJ1-6	TRBD1	TGTGCCAGCAGTGACCCGACAGGGCTGAGACCCTATAATTCACCCCTCCACTTT	CASSDPTGLRPYNSPLHF
few	TRBV2	14	TRBJ2-7	-	TGTGCCAGCAGTGGACAGCCTGCCCTCTACGAGCAGTACTTC	CASSGQPALYEQYF
-	TRBV29-1	12	TRBJ2-7	-	TGCAGCGTCGCACTTCTAGCAAACGAGCAGTACTTC	CSVALLANEQYF
few	TRBV10-3	15	TRBJ2-7	TRBD2	TGTGCCATCAAGGGATTTAGCGGGCCCCCCTACGAGCAGTACTTC	CAIKGFSGPPYEQYF
-	TRBV4-3	16	TRBJ2-2	-	TGCGCCAGCAGCCCCCGAGGGGAGACGAACACCGGGGAGCTGTTTTTT	CASSPRGETNTGELFF
few	TRBV29-1	16	TRBJ2-1	TRBD2	TGCAGCGTTGGTGTCCGGGGGACTAGCGCTAACAATGAGCAGTTCTTC	CSVGVRGTSANNEQFF
-	TRBV6-2/TRBV6-3	18	TRBJ2-1	TRBD2	TGTGCCAGCAGTTACTCCCCAAGACTAGCGGGAATCTGGAATGAGCAGTTCTTC	CASSYSPRLAGIWNEQFF
-	TRBV6-5	15	TRBJ2-3	-	TGTGCCAGCAGTTATGCGGGGGCGAGGACAGATACGCAGTATTTT	CASSYAGARTDTQYF
many	TRBV6-1	15	TRBJ2-7	TRBD1	TGTGCCAGCACCTTAGACAGGGTAGTCTCCTACGAGCAGTACTTC	CASTLDRVVSYEQYF
few	TRBV20-1	17	TRBJ2-7	-	TGCAGTGCTAGAGAAGGCAGGGTTCTAGTGAATACCTACGAGCAGTACTTC	CSAREGRVLVNTYEQYF
-	TRBV11-1	15	TRBJ2-2	-	TGTGCCAGCACCTCTTGGACCTTCAGGGGCGGGGAGCTGTTTTTT	CASTSWTFRGGELFF
-	TRBV12-3/TRBV12-4	15	TRBJ2-7	TRBD2	TGTGCCAGCAGTTTTGTGAGCGGGAGCTCCTACGAGCAGTACTTC	CASSFVSGSSYEQYF
few	TRBV28	14	TRBJ2-7	-	TGTGCCAGCAGTCTGGGACCGATCACCTTTGAGCAGTACTTC	CASSLGPITFEQYF
few	TRBV12-3/TRBV12-4	14	TRBJ2-1	TRBD2	TGTGCCAGCACCGGGGGGGCCTCCTACAATGAGCAGTTCTTC	CASTGGASYNEQFF
-	TRBV6-5	15	TRBJ2-5	-	TGTGCCAGCAGTTTATCCGGACCGGGTGGAGAGACCCAGTACTTC	CASSLSGPGGETQYF
-	TRBV27	14	TRBJ2-7	-	TGTGCCAGCAGTTTGGGGGAGTGGGGCTACGAGCAGTACTTC	CASSLGEWGYEQYF
-	TRBV4-1	13	TRBJ2-3	-	TGCGCCAGCAGCCATGCGGCGGGAGATACGCAGTATTTT	CASSHAAGDTQYF
-	TRBV13	17	TRBJ2-7	-	TGTGCCAGCAGCTTAGGCCTCGAGGGATTACTGAGGTTCGGGCAGTACTTC	CASSLGLEGLLRFGQYF
-	TRBV12-3/TRBV12-4	14	TRBJ1-5	TRBD1	TGTGCCAGCAGGGGACAGAACGCGGGGCAGCCCCAGCATTTT	CASRGQNAGQPQHF
-	TRBV20-1	13	TRBJ2-5	-	TGCAGTGCTAGTCGGGGCCTCCAAGAGACCCAGTACTTC	CSASRGLQETQYF
few	TRBV19	15	TRBJ2-1	TRBD2	TGTGCCAGTAGTATCCCCGGGACTAGCGGGAATGAGCAGTTCTTC	CASSIPGTSGNEQFF
few	TRBV20-1	14	TRBJ1-3	-	TGCAGTGCCAGCGAGGCTTCTTTACCAAACACCATATATTTT	CSASEASLPNTIYF
-	TRBV10-2	17	TRBJ2-3	-	TGCGCCAGCACTCAGCCTAATGGGAGAGGTAGCACAGATACGCAGTATTTT	CASTQPNGRGSTDTQYF
-	TRBV7-2	15	TRBJ2-1	-	TGTGCCAGCAGCGTGGTAACGAGCTCCTACAATGAGCAGTTCTTC	CASSVVTSSYNEQFF
few	TRBV25-1	13	TRBJ1-6	-	TGTGCCAGCAGTGACAGGAGGGGTTCACCCCTCCACTTT	CASSDRRGSPLHF
-	TRBV7-2	12	TRBJ2-7	TRBD2	TGTGCCAGCAGCTTAGGAGCGGGAGTAATATACTTC	CASSLGAGVIYF
-	TRBV5-1	14	TRBJ2-5	-	TGCGCCAGCAGCGTCCGAGGACAGCAAGAGACCCAGTACTTC	CASSVRGQQETQYF
-	TRBV11-3	12	TRBJ2-1	TRBD1	TGTGCCAGCAGCGCCCAGGGGGTCCGGCAGTTCTTC	CASSAQGVRQFF